These 23 T cell receptor beta chains came from one sample sequenced in a study of CD8 T cells in Susac syndrome. Random hexamers served to reverse transcribe about 0.5 to 1 ug RNA. TCRdb reprocessed the immunoSEQ multiplex PCR reads via MiXCR and lists one record per CDR3 protein. The table includes under 200,000 distinct CDR3 sequences, roughly 92% detected once. Material for sequencing was CD4+ T cells from PBMCs. The receptors stem from a human donor with Susac syndrome.

The genes are TRBV5-1 and TRBJ2-2; D is ambiguous. V shed 0 bases and J shed 4 bases, with 10 bases lying between them. CDR1 is SGHRS, CDR2 YFSETQ, per germline. The CDR3 contains 15 residues. The CDR3 spells CASSLAPAPTGELFF. As DNA, the CDR3 is TGCGCCAGCAGCTTGGCCCCAGCCCCCACCGGGGAGCTGTTTTTT.

This chain joins TRBV2 and TRBJ2-5; perhaps D is TRBD1 or TRBD2 (5 bases each). CDR1 SNHLY and CDR2 FYNNEI come from the germline V gene. V was trimmed by 6 bases and J by 1 base, leaving 9 bases between them. The length of the CDR3 is 13 residues. As DNA, the CDR3 is TGTGCCAGCAGCACGGGGCTCCAAGAGACCCAGTACTTC. Translated, it gives CASSTGLQETQYF.

The rearrangement uses TRBV5-1 and TRBJ2-7; D remains ambiguous. V shed 1 base and J shed 5 bases, with 4 bases lying between them. The CDR3 is 11 residues long. Germline CDR1 SGHRS, CDR2 YFSETQ. The CDR3 DNA reads as TGCGCCAGCAGCTTGTGGGACGAGCAGTACTTC. Amino acids: CASSLWDEQYF.

The chain combines TRBV6-5 with TRBJ1-2; 9 bases match TRBD1. CDR1 and CDR2 from the germline V gene are MNHEY and SVGAGI. The CDR3 loop spans 14 amino acids. V was clipped by 0 bases and J by 12 bases; unmatched bases: 8. The CDR3 reads CASSYSGTGNTNTF. CDR3 coding DNA: TGTGCCAGCAGTTACTCTGGGACAGGGAATACGAACACCTTC.

J is TRBJ1-5 and V is TRBV20-1, with 7 bases fitting TRBD1. Trimming at V came to 3 bases and at J to 5 bases, leaving 7 bases not matched to a gene. The CDR3 totals 14 residues. The germline gives CDR1 DFQATT, CDR2 SNEGSKA (reference sequence). The DNA of the CDR3 is TGCAGTGCTAGGGCCGACAGGGCTGATCAGCCCCAGCATTTT. Translation: CSARADRADQPQHF.

The chain uses TRBV5-4 and TRBJ2-3; the D gene is possibly TRBD2 (5 bases). V gave up 0 bases and J gave up 4 bases, with 6 bases separating them. CDR1 and CDR2 from the germline V gene are SGHNT and YYREEE (reference sequence). There are 13 residues in the CDR3. The DNA for the CDR3 is TGTGCCAGCAGCTTGGTAGCGCCAGATACGCAGTATTTT. Protein sequence: CASSLVAPDTQYF.

CDR3: CSARRQVGEKLFF. The CDR3, as DNA: TGCAGTGCTAGGAGGCAGGTTGGAGAAAAACTGTTTTTT. This chain links TRBV20-1 with TRBJ1-4; D ambiguous. The CDR3 consists of 13 residues. The V and J ends lost 3 bases and 8 bases respectively, with 13 bases between them. Germline V gives CDR1 DFQATT, CDR2 SNEGSKA (reference sequence).

The chain carries TRBV20-1 and TRBJ2-7; TRBD1 aligns across 7 bases. The CDR3 totals 13 residues. Germline CDR1 DFQATT, CDR2 SNEGSKA (reference sequence). The junction had 10 bases not matched to a gene; V was cut back by 5 bases and J by 6 bases. The CDR3 here is CSAPGDSRREQYF. DNA for the CDR3: TGCAGTGCTCCTGGGGACAGTCGCCGCGAGCAGTACTTC.

V and J are TRBV15 and TRBJ2-4, with D perhaps TRBD1 (5 bases). Germline CDR1 is LNHNV and CDR2 is YYDKDF (reference sequence). V lost 0 bases to trimming and J lost 0 bases, with 12 bases between them. The CDR3 has 17 residues. The CDR3 sequence is CATSRDTGLEAKNIQYF. CDR3 sequence (DNA): TGTGCCACCAGCAGAGACACAGGTTTAGAAGCCAAAAACATTCAGTACTTC.

The chain recombines TRBV20-1 with TRBJ2-4, with D perhaps matching TRBD2 (6 bases). Germline values: CDR1 DFQATT, CDR2 SNEGSKA (reference sequence). The length of the CDR3 is 14 residues. Trimming pared 4 bases from V and 2 bases from J, leaving 12 bases between. As DNA, the CDR3 is TGCAGTGCTAAGGGCGGGATTTCCAAAAACATTCAGTACTTC. The encoded protein is CSAKGGISKNIQYF.

The gene calls are TRBV20-1 and TRBJ2-1; D is perhaps TRBD1 (5 bases). The CDR3 spans 16 residues. Germline V gene data show CDR1 as DFQATT and CDR2 as SNEGSKA (reference sequence). V lost 2 bases to trimming and J lost 1 base, with 15 bases between them. The DNA of the CDR3 is TGCAGTGCTAGAACCCATCAGGGCTTATCCTACAATGAGCAGTTCTTC. Its translation is CSARTHQGLSYNEQFF.

The chain couples TRBV6-5 to TRBJ2-7; D may correspond to TRBD1 or TRBD2 (5 bases each). The CDR3 spans 13 residues. The V end lost 6 bases, the J end lost 1 base, and 10 bases lay between the germline ends. Looked up from germline, CDR1 is MNHEY and CDR2 is SVGAGI. The CDR3: CASRTGRSYEQYF. The DNA of the CDR3 is TGTGCCAGCAGAACGGGACGGTCCTACGAGCAGTACTTC.

The chain's CDR3 is CASRIILAGSNNEQFF. The CDR3 DNA reads as TGTGCCAGCAGAATAATACTAGCGGGGTCGAACAATGAGCAGTTCTTC. V gene TRBV12-3 or TRBV12-4 combines with J gene TRBJ2-1; TRBD2 matches 10 bases. V trimming: 6 bases; J trimming: 5 bases; junction bases outside the gene matches: 10. This CDR3 has 16 residues.

The chain is built from TRBV25-1 and TRBJ1-6, with a tentative D call TRBD1 (6 bases). Trimming left V 2 bases short and J 9 bases short, with 8 bases between. The germline gives CDR1 MGHDK, CDR2 SYGVNS. The CDR3 has 13 amino acids. Written as DNA, the CDR3 is TGTGCCAGCAGTGAAACAGGGCGTTCACCCCTCCACTTT. Protein: CASSETGRSPLHF.

The rearrangement uses TRBV5-1 and TRBJ1-5; no clear D gene. The CDR3 runs to 14 residues. Germline-derived CDR1 and CDR2 are SGHRS and YFSETQ. Trimming removed 4 bases from V and 2 bases from J, with 10 bases in between. This CDR3 is CASSRGDGNQPQHF. The CDR3 DNA sequence: TGCGCCAGCAGCCGGGGAGATGGCAATCAGCCCCAGCATTTT.

The V and J genes are TRBV6-1 and TRBJ2-5, with 10 bases fitting TRBD1. J gave up 4 bases and V 10 bases, and 24 bases lay outside the gene matches. From germline, CDR1 is MNHNS and CDR2 SASEGT. The CDR3 has 19 residues. DNA for the CDR3: TGTGCCACCCTCCGGGGGGTAGGACAGGGGGGAAAGTCGGCAGAGACCCAGTACTTC. It codes for CATLRGVGQGGKSAETQYF.

The chain has TRBV2 and TRBJ2-2; D uncertain. Germline assignment: CDR1 SNHLY and CDR2 FYNNEI. V gave up 6 bases and J gave up 0 bases, with 11 bases separating them. The CDR3 runs to 15 residues. The CDR3 DNA sequence: TGTGCCAGCAGGAACCGGTATGCGAACACCGGGGAGCTGTTTTTT. Protein sequence: CASRNRYANTGELFF.

The V and J genes are TRBV24-1 and TRBJ1-5; D uncertain. CDR1 is KGHDR and CDR2 is SFDVKD in the germline V gene. Between the trimmed V and J ends, which lost 4 bases and 4 bases, there was a span of 7 bases. The CDR3 extends over 13 amino acids. CDR3 in amino acids: CATSDGPNQPQHF. CDR3 bases: TGTGCCACCAGTGACGGCCCTAATCAGCCCCAGCATTTT.

The CDR3 sequence is CASSFTGGGNQPQHF. The CDR3 DNA sequence: TGTGCCAGCAGCTTCACGGGGGGCGGCAATCAGCCCCAGCATTTT. The chain employs TRBV5-6 and TRBJ1-5; D might be TRBD1 (6 bases). CDR3 length: 15 residues. Germline assignment: CDR1 SGHDT and CDR2 YYEEEE. V was clipped by 2 bases and J by 2 bases, with 11 bases between them.

CDR3 coding DNA: TGTGCCAGCAGCAGGGGACAGGGATCGCGTGAGCAGTACTTC. It specifies CASSRGQGSREQYF. The rearrangement uses TRBV7-9 and TRBJ2-7; the match to TRBD1 covers 9 bases. There are 14 residues in the CDR3. Losses at the gene ends were 5 bases for V and 7 bases for J; bases not matched to a gene: 9. Germline CDR1 and CDR2: SEHNR and FQNEAQ (reference sequence).

The chain combines TRBV6-6 with TRBJ2-7, with D tentatively TRBD1 (5 bases). Per the germline V gene, CDR1 is MNHNY and CDR2 is SVGAGI (reference sequence). The CDR3 consists of 13 residues. V gave up 3 bases and J gave up 4 bases, with 10 bases separating them. This CDR3 is CASSYGDSYEQYF. The DNA of the CDR3 is TGTGCCAGCAGTTATGGCGACAGTTACGAGCAGTACTTC.

This rearrangement joins TRBV20-1 to TRBJ2-3; D tentatively fits TRBD1 or TRBD2 (5 bases each). CDR3 length equals 13 residues. Germline V gene sequence: CDR1 DFQATT, CDR2 SNEGSKA (reference sequence). Trimming cost V 1 base and J 2 bases, with 7 bases left between them. The CDR3 reads CSARGGFTDTQYF. CDR3 DNA: TGCAGTGCTAGAGGGGGGTTCACAGATACGCAGTATTTT.

The V gene is TRBV14, the J gene TRBJ1-6; unclear D gene. Trimming removed 4 bases from V and 6 bases from J, with 7 bases in between. The germline gives CDR1 SGHDN, CDR2 FVKESK. This CDR3 spans 13 amino acids. The CDR3 sequence: CASSLMPNSPLHF. In nucleotides, the CDR3 is TGTGCCAGCAGCCTGATGCCTAATTCACCCCTCCACTTT. Full variable domain (outside the CDR3, taken from reference TRBV14 and TRBJ1-6): EAGVTQFPSHSVIEKGQTVTLRCDPISGHDNLYWYRRVMGKEIKFLLHFVKESKQDESGMPNNRFLAERTGGTYSTLKVQPAELEDSGVYFCASSLMPNSPLHFGNGTRLTVT.